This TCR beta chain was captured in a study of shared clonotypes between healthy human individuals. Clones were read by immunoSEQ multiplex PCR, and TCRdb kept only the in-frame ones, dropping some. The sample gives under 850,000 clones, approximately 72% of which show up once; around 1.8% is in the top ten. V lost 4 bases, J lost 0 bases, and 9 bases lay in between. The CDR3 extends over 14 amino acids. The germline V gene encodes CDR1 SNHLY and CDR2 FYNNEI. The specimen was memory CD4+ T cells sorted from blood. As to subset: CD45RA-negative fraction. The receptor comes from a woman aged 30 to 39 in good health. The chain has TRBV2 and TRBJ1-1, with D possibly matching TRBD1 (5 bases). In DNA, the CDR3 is TGTGCCAGCAGTGGTAGGGGAGTGAACACTGAAGCTTTCTTT. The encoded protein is CASSGRGVNTEAFF.